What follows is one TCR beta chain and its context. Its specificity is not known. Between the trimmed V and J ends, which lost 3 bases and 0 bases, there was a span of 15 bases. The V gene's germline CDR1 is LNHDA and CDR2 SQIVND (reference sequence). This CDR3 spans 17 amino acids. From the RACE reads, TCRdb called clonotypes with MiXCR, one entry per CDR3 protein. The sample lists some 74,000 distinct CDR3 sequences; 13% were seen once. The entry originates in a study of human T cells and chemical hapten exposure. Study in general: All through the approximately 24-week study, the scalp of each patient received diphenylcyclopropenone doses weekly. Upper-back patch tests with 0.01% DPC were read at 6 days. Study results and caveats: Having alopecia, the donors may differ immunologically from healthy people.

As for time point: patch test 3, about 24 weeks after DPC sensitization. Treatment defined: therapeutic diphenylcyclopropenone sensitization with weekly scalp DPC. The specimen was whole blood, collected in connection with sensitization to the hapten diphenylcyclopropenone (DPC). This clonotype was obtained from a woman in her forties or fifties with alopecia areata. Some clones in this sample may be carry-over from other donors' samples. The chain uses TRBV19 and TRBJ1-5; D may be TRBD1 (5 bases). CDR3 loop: CASSILTSGSSNQPQHF. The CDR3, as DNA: TGTGCCAGTAGTATCCTGACTTCAGGGAGTAGCAATCAGCCCCAGCATTTT.